This note documents a single T cell receptor (beta chain) sequence. Its target is unknown. V lost 3 bases to trimming and J lost 6 bases; unmatched junction nucleotides: 2. Looked up from germline, CDR1 is MGHDK and CDR2 is SYGVNS. The CDR3 is 12 amino acids. The time point here: cycle 4 day 1 (C4D1), after more than five weeks of nivolumab. Every patient experienced relapse after autologous stem cell transplantation, and brentuximab vedotin exposure varied. CD4+ T cells were purified from thawed PBMCs by magnetic negative selection. Best responses included complete response and partial response; otherwise, the best response was progressive disease. The table came from immunoSEQ multiplex PCR; TCRdb's copy has only in-frame clones and leaves some out. The repertoire holds 30,000 to 40,000 clones, roughly 92% seen once, with 0.3% in the top ten. These data belong to a study of PD-1 blockade in classical Hodgkin lymphoma.

Study-wide findings and caveats: What caused the repertoire differences, perhaps disease activity or prior therapy, remains undefined. Complete responders had baseline diversity similar to newly diagnosed patients.

The gene calls are TRBV25-1 and TRBJ2-7; TRBD2 matches at 7 bases. Here the sequenced sample was CD4+ T cells from blood, taken before the fourth cycle of nivolumab. The clonotype was recovered from a human donor with classical Hodgkin lymphoma. The CDR3 DNA reads TGTGCCAGCAGTGAGCGGGAGCTCGAGCAGTACTTC. Protein: CASSERELEQYF.